The present T cell receptor beta chain was sequenced within a study of blood T cells in healthy people across ages. This clonotype was detected a few times. Its antigen is undetermined. CDR3 size: 15 residues. V dropped 1 base and J dropped 4 bases, with 13 bases sitting between them. CDR1 and CDR2 (germline): LNHNV, YYDKDF (reference sequence). Study-wide findings and caveats: Estimates drawn from one million T cells were deemed to understate diversity. The recorded TCR beta diversity per million T cells decreased in a roughly linear manner with age.

Caucasian, healthy and from Russia, the donors were aged between 6 and 90. Per sample, no less than 5.5 micrograms of total RNA were extracted. Primed by a sample-barcoded 5' primer and a J-beta primer mix, a second PCR proceeded for roughly 7 to 12 cycles. One entry per CDR3 protein, called by TCRdb with MiXCR from the 5' RACE reads. The data show roughly 1.4 million distinct CDR3 sequences, with roughly 64% seen just once and roughly 6.3% held by the top ten. The genes are TRBV15 and TRBJ1-2; a weak D match, TRBD1 (5 bases). This clonotype originated in a man aged 18 to 29 in good health. Input material: blood. In DNA form, the CDR3 reads TGTGCCACCAGCAGAGCCGGGACGACCGTCTATGGCTACACCTTC. Its protein product is CATSRAGTTVYGYTF.